The next 11 T cell receptor beta chains were all read from a single sample in a study of blood T cell repertoires in COVID-19. Method: immunoSEQ multiplex PCR; TCRdb's copy keeps in-frame clones and lacks some. The sample includes 65,000 to 75,000 clones, about 88% of them seen just once. The sequenced sample was peripheral blood. All receptors come from a woman aged 45-65 years with active COVID-19.

This chain joins TRBV6-2 or TRBV6-3 and TRBJ2-1; 7 bases fit TRBD2. Germline CDR1 and CDR2: MNHEY and SVGEGT. V lost 0 bases and J lost 9; bases outside the gene matches: 11. This CDR3 contains 16 residues. The CDR3 sequence is CASSYSGSGAPAEQFF. The CDR3 DNA reads TGTGCCAGCAGTTACTCGGGGAGCGGGGCCCCCGCTGAGCAGTTCTTC.

This chain connects TRBV11-2 to TRBJ1-5; D not resolved. This CDR3 spans 14 amino acids. Germline V lookup: CDR1 SGHAT, CDR2 FQNNGV. The ends were cut back, 1 base at V and 6 bases at J, with 10 bases in the middle. The CDR3: CASSLGTALQPQHF. For the CDR3, the DNA is TGTGCCAGCAGCTTAGGAACAGCCCTTCAGCCCCAGCATTTT.

The rearrangement joins TRBV9 to TRBJ2-1, with TRBD1 identical over 11 bases. Per the germline V gene, CDR1 is SGDLS and CDR2 is YYNGEE. The CDR3 spans 17 residues. J lost 6 bases, V lost 5 bases, and 13 bases had no gene match. The CDR3 sequence: CASSSGVWDRGSNEQFF. The CDR3 DNA reads as TGTGCCAGCAGTAGTGGGGTATGGGACAGGGGGTCCAATGAGCAGTTCTTC.

The chain carries TRBV19 and TRBJ1-5; 7 bases agree with TRBD1. The CDR3 is 13 amino acids. From germline, CDR1 is LNHDA and CDR2 SQIVND (reference sequence). V was pared by 6 bases and J by 6 bases, with 5 bases of the junction left unmatched. The CDR3 sequence: CASSPDRAQPQHF. The DNA for the CDR3 is TGTGCCAGTAGCCCTGACAGGGCTCAGCCCCAGCATTTT. Combining the CDR3 with reference TRBV19 and TRBJ1-5 gives the whole variable domain DGGITQSPKYLFRKEGQNVTLSCEQNLNHDAMYWYRQDPGQGLRLIYYSQIVNDFQKGDIAEGYSVSREKKESFPLTVTSAQKNPTAFYLCASSPDRAQPQHFGDGTRLSIL.

This rearrangement joins TRBV10-3 to TRBJ1-1, with no clear D. V gave up 3 bases and J gave up 0 bases, with 5 bases separating them. Germline V gene sequence: CDR1 ENHRY, CDR2 SYGVKD. CDR3 length: 13 amino acids. DNA of the CDR3: TGTGCCATCAGTGATCAGGTGAACACTGAAGCTTTCTTT. Translation: CAISDQVNTEAFF.

This clone was counted a single time. This chain links TRBV27 with TRBJ2-7; D is possibly TRBD1 (6 bases). The CDR3 consists of 14 residues. The V end lost 5 bases, the J end lost 3 bases, and 14 bases lay between the germline ends. Germline CDR1 reads MNHEY; CDR2 reads SMNVEV (reference sequence). CDR3 protein: CASSLTGQRYEQYF. The CDR3 DNA follows: TGTGCCAGCAGTCTGACAGGACAGCGCTACGAGCAGTACTTC.

The table lists this clone with a count of one. This chain links TRBV11-2 with TRBJ1-2; 9 bases fit TRBD1. CDR3 length equals 15 residues. The germline gives CDR1 SGHAT, CDR2 FQNNGV. The V segment lost 0 bases and the J segment 7 bases; nucleotides outside the gene matches: 6. The CDR3 region has the DNA TGTGCCAGCAGCTTAGATACAGGGGGCCGGAGTGGCTACACCTTC. Protein product: CASSLDTGGRSGYTF. The full variable domain, in which reference TRBV11-2 and TRBJ1-2 provide the parts outside the CDR3, is EAGVAQSPRYKIIEKRQSVAFWCNPISGHATLYWYQQILGQGPKLLIQFQNNGVVDDSQLPKDRFSAERLKGVDSTLKIQPAKLEDSAVYLCASSLDTGGRSGYTFGSGTRLTVV.

The V gene is TRBV5-1, the J gene TRBJ1-1; D is unclear. V gave up 3 bases and J gave up 1 base, with 10 bases separating them. This CDR3 has 14 amino acids. Germline V gene data show CDR1 as SGHRS and CDR2 as YFSETQ. CDR3 DNA: TGCGCCAGCAGCTCCCGCAGGCCGAACACTGAAGCTTTCTTT. This translates into CASSSRRPNTEAFF.

The chain joins TRBV5-6 to TRBJ1-2; D possibly corresponds to TRBD1 (5 bases). Trimming stripped 6 bases from V and 4 bases from J, with 19 bases between. Germline loops: CDR1 SGHDT, CDR2 YYEEEE. The CDR3 consists of 15 residues. In DNA, the CDR3 is TGTGCCAGCACCCTTGACTCTCCGGGGGTCTATGGCTACACCTTC. This gives the protein CASTLDSPGVYGYTF.

The chain carries TRBV9 and TRBJ2-1; 11 bases fit TRBD2. Per the germline V gene, CDR1 is SGDLS and CDR2 is YYNGEE. The CDR3 has 16 amino acids. J lost 8 bases, V lost 4 bases, and 11 bases had no gene match. The chain's CDR3 is CASSPGTSGPLDEQFF. CDR3 nucleotide sequence: TGTGCCAGCAGCCCGGGGACTAGCGGCCCATTAGATGAGCAGTTCTTC.

V and J are TRBV9 and TRBJ2-3; TRBD2 aligns across 8 bases. Germline trimming cut 3 bases from V and 11 bases from J; bases unmatched to any gene: 8. CDR1 and CDR2 (germline): SGDLS, YYNGEE. The CDR3 contains 13 residues. CDR3 sequence reads: CASSDGVAGKQYF. The CDR3 DNA sequence: TGTGCCAGCAGCGATGGGGTAGCGGGAAAGCAGTATTTT.